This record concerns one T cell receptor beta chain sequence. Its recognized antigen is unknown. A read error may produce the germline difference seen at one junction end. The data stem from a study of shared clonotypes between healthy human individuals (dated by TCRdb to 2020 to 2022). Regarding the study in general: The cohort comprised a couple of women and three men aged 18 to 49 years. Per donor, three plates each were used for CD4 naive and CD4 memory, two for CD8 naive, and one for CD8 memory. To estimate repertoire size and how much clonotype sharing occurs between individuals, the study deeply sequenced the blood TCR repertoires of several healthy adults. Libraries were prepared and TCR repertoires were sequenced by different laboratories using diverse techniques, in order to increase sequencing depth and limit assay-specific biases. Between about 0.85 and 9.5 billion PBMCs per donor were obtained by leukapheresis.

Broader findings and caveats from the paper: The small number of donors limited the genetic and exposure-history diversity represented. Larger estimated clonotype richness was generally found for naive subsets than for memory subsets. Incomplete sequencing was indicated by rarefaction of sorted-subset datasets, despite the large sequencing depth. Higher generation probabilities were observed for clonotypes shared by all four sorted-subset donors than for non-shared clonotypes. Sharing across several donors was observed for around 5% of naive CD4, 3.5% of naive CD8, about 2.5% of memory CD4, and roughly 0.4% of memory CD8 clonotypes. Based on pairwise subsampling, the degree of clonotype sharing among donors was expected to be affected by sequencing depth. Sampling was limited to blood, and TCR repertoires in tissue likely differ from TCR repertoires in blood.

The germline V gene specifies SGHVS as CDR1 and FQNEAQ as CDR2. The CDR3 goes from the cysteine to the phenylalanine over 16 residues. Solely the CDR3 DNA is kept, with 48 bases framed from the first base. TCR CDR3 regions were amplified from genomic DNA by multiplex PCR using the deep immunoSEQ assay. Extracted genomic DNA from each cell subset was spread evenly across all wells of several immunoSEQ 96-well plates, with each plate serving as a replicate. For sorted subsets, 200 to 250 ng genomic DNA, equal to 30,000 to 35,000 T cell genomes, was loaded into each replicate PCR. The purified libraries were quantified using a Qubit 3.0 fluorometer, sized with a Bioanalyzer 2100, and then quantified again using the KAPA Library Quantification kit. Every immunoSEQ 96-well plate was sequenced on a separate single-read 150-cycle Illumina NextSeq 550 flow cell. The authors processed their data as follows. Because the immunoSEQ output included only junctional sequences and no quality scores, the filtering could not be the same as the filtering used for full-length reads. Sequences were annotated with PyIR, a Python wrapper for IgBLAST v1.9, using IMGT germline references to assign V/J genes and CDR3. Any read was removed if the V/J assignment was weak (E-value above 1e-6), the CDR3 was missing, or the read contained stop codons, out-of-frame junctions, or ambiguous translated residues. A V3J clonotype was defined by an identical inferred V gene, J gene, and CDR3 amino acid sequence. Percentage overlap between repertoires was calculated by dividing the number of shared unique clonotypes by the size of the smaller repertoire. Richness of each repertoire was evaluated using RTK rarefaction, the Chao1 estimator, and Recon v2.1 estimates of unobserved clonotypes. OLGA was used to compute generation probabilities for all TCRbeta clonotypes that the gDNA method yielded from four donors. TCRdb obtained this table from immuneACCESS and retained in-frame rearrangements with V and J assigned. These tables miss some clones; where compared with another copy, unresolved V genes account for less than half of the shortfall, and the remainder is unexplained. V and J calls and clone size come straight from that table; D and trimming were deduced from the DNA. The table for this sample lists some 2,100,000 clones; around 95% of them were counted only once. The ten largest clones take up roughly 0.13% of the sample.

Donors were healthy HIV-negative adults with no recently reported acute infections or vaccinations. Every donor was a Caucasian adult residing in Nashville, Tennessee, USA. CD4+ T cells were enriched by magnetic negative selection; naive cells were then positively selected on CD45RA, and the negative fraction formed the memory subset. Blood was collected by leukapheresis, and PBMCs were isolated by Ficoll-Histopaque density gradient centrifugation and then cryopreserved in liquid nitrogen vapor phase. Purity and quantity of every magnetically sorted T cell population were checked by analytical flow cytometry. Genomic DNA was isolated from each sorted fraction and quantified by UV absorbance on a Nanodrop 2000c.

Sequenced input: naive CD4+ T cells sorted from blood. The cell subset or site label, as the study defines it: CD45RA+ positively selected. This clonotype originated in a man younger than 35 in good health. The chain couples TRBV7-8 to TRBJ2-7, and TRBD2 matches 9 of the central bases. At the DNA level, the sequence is TGTGCCAGCAGCTTTGGCCCCAGTCTAGCGGGGTACGGGCAGTACTTC. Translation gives CASSFGPSLAGYGQYF.